This passage covers 32 T cell receptor beta chains from one sample sequenced in a study of CD8+ T cells in alopecia areata. RNA was isolated and reverse transcribed to cDNA, the sequencing template. Measured with immunoSEQ multiplex PCR; TCRdb has only the in-frame clones, and not every one. This table holds 140,000 to 150,000 clones, about half found once. The sequencing here drew on CD4+ T cells sorted from blood, taken at week 0. These receptors were obtained from a human donor with alopecia areata.

This clone was observed once. The rearrangement links TRBV25-1 to TRBJ2-1; 11 bases are a match to TRBD2. Germline V gives CDR1 MGHDK, CDR2 SYGVNS. The CDR3 covers 14 residues. J was trimmed by 5 bases and V by 4 bases; bases with no gene match: 1. This CDR3 is CASSGLAGNNEQFF. In nucleotides, the CDR3 is TGTGCCAGCAGTGGACTAGCGGGAAACAATGAGCAGTTCTTC. The whole variable domain, filled in from reference TRBV25-1 and TRBJ2-1, reads EADIYQTPRYLVIGTGKKITLECSQTMGHDKMYWYQQDPGMELHLIHYSYGVNSTEKGDLSSESTVSRIRTEHFPLTLESARPSHTSQYLCASSGLAGNNEQFFGPGTRLTVL.

This clone was counted between two and nine times. This chain connects TRBV29-1 to TRBJ1-2; tentative D call: TRBD1 (6 bases). There are 13 residues in the CDR3. Trimming pared 6 bases from V and 3 bases from J, leaving 14 bases between. CDR1 and CDR2 (germline): SQVTM, ANQGSEA. CDR3 region: CSVGHLRDYGYTF. CDR3 DNA: TGCAGCGTGGGACACCTTAGGGACTATGGCTACACCTTC.

The chain joins TRBV25-1 to TRBJ2-1, with D tentatively TRBD2 (5 bases). Germline V lookup: CDR1 MGHDK, CDR2 SYGVNS. With 0 bases removed from V and 9 bases from J, the gap between germline ends came to 12 bases. The CDR3 has 14 residues. The CDR3 region has the DNA TGTGCCAGCAGTGAATATCGAGACTACGGTGAGCAGTTCTTC. Protein sequence: CASSEYRDYGEQFF.

V is TRBV4-2 and J is TRBJ2-3, with 7 bases identical to TRBD1. The CDR3 totals 18 residues. Germline V lookup: CDR1 LGHNA, CDR2 YNFKEQ. J lost 2 bases, V lost 0 bases, and 11 bases had no gene match. The CDR3 is CASSQDIMGTDITDTQYF. CDR3 nucleotide sequence: TGTGCCAGCAGCCAAGATATTATGGGGACAGACATCACAGATACGCAGTATTTT.

In its sample, this clone was seen a few times. This chain connects TRBV14 to TRBJ1-1; D is undetermined. V gave up 1 base and J gave up 0 bases, with 9 bases separating them. The CDR3 length is 15 residues. Germline assignment: CDR1 SGHDN and CDR2 FVKESK. The CDR3, as DNA: TGTGCCAGCAGCCAAGCCCCAGAGATGAACACTGAAGCTTTCTTT. Translated: CASSQAPEMNTEAFF. Filled out from reference TRBV14 and TRBJ1-1, the complete variable domain reads EAGVTQFPSHSVIEKGQTVTLRCDPISGHDNLYWYRRVMGKEIKFLLHFVKESKQDESGMPNNRFLAERTGGTYSTLKVQPAELEDSGVYFCASSQAPEMNTEAFFGQGTRLTVV.

The chain uses TRBV20-1 and TRBJ1-2, with 10 bases lining up with TRBD1. This CDR3 region has 11 residues. CDR1 is DFQATT, CDR2 SNEGSKA, per germline (reference sequence). In DNA form, the CDR3 reads TGCAGCGGGGGACAGGGGTATGGCTACACCTTC. Translation: CSGGQGYGYTF.

This clone was counted a few times. The rearrangement uses TRBV6-5 and TRBJ2-3; no clear D. CDR1 and CDR2 (germline): MNHEY, SVGAGI. Trimming pared 4 bases from V and 6 bases from J, leaving 5 bases between. The CDR3 has 11 amino acids. Here the CDR3 DNA reads TGTGCCAGCAGTTCCCCCGATACGCAGTATTTT. Protein: CASSSPDTQYF.

This rearrangement joins TRBV30 to TRBJ1-4; D is unclear. V was shortened by 4 bases and J by 0 bases, with 9 bases between the two germline ends. Germline CDR1 is GTSNPN and CDR2 is SVGIG (reference sequence). This CDR3 comprises 14 residues. CDR3 loop: CAWNPRATNEKLFF. Here the CDR3 DNA reads TGTGCCTGGAATCCTAGGGCAACTAATGAAAAACTGTTTTTT. The variable domain in full, with the rest retrieved from reference TRBV30 and TRBJ1-4, is SQTIHQWPATLVQPVGSPLSLECTVEGTSNPNLYWYRQAAGRGLQLLFYSVGIGQISSEVPQNLSASRPQDRQFILSSKKLLLSDSGFYLCAWNPRATNEKLFFGSGTQLSVL.

This clone was counted a few times. The CDR3 loop reads CAWSLLGGYTF. The CDR3 DNA sequence: TGTGCCTGGAGTCTCCTCGGTGGCTACACCTTC. The rearrangement uses TRBV30 and TRBJ1-2; D remains unclear. Trimming took off 2 bases at V and 7 bases at J, with 8 bases between the two ends. This CDR3 has 11 amino acids. Germline CDR1 reads GTSNPN; CDR2 reads SVGIG (reference sequence).

CDR3 residues: CASSLGNQRSHTGELFF. In nucleotides, the CDR3 is TGTGCCAGCAGCTTAGGGAACCAGCGGAGCCACACCGGGGAGCTGTTTTTT. V and J are TRBV7-6 and TRBJ2-2, with a possible D match to TRBD2 (5 bases). V was pared by 1 base and J by 3 bases, with 15 bases between. The CDR3 has 17 amino acids. Germline assignment: CDR1 SGHVS and CDR2 FNYEAQ.

The chain joins TRBV28 to TRBJ2-3; D tentatively fits TRBD1 or TRBD2 (5 bases each). The germline gives CDR1 MDHEN, CDR2 SYDVKM. The CDR3 runs 13 residues. Trimming shortened V by 10 bases and J by 2 bases, and 13 bases separated the two germline ends. In DNA form, the CDR3 reads TGTGCCACCCAGGGAGTATCCACAGATACGCAGTATTTT. Its translation: CATQGVSTDTQYF.

The J gene is TRBJ1-2, the V gene TRBV25-1, with a weak D call TRBD1 (5 bases). Trimming shortened V by 2 bases and J by 4 bases, and 14 bases separated the two germline ends. Per germline, CDR1 MGHDK and CDR2 SYGVNS. This CDR3 comprises 15 residues. CDR3 bases: TGTGCCAGCAGTGAAAGAGGGAGTGGGGGCTATGGCTACACCTTC. This translates into CASSERGSGGYGYTF.

The V and J genes are TRBV27 and TRBJ2-6; no clear D gene. Germline V lookup: CDR1 MNHEY, CDR2 SMNVEV (reference sequence). The CDR3 extends over 15 amino acids. With 4 bases removed from V and 0 bases from J, the gap between germline ends came to 7 bases. The CDR3 DNA reads TGTGCCAGCAGTTACTGGGTCTCTGGGGCCAACGTCCTGACTTTC. Protein sequence: CASSYWVSGANVLTF.

This chain links TRBV30 with TRBJ1-1; tentative D call: TRBD1 (5 bases). The CDR3 is 13 amino acids. From germline, CDR1 is GTSNPN and CDR2 SVGIG (reference sequence). The germline V and J ends were trimmed by 4 bases and 4 bases, with 13 bases remaining between them. The DNA for the CDR3 is TGTGCCTGGATCAGGGCGTCGGCCACTGAAGCTTTCTTT. It codes for CAWIRASATEAFF.

The chain joins TRBV5-6 to TRBJ1-1; no definite D call. Germline-derived CDR1 and CDR2 are SGHDT and YYEEEE. Trimming stripped 4 bases from V and 1 base from J, with 14 bases between. The CDR3 sequence is 15 residues long. CDR3 in amino acids: CASSPVGESNTEAFF. CDR3 DNA sequence: TGTGCCAGCAGCCCTGTCGGGGAGTCGAACACTGAAGCTTTCTTT.

This chain uses TRBV10-3 with TRBJ2-5; TRBD2 is a possible D gene (6 bases). V lost 10 bases, J lost 5 bases, and 23 bases lay in between. There are 15 residues in the CDR3. CDR1 is ENHRY and CDR2 is SYGVKD in the germline V gene. CDR3 loop: CATGGEGSGRETQYF. The DNA for the CDR3 is TGTGCCACCGGGGGAGAGGGGTCGGGGCGTGAGACCCAGTACTTC.

The chain couples TRBV7-2 to TRBJ2-5; D is undetermined. Trimming stripped 1 base from V and 4 bases from J, with 10 bases between. CDR3 length equals 14 residues. Germline CDR1 reads SGHTA; CDR2 reads FQGNSA. CDR3 amino acids: CASSLERQRETQYF. The CDR3 nucleotides read TGTGCCAGCAGCTTAGAACGGCAGAGAGAGACCCAGTACTTC.

This clone was counted only a few times. The V and J genes are TRBV11-2 and TRBJ2-7; D is possibly TRBD2 (7 bases). The germline gives CDR1 SGHAT, CDR2 FQNNGV. V was trimmed by 4 bases and J by 4 bases, leaving 29 bases between them. This CDR3 spans 19 amino acids. The CDR3 here is CASSYGGGGRLVRRYEQYF. The CDR3 coding sequence is TGTGCCAGCAGCTATGGGGGCGGGGGAAGGTTGGTACGAAGGTACGAGCAGTACTTC.

This clone has just a few counts. The CDR3 nucleotides are TGTGCCAGCAGCTCAGACAGCCGAGGAAACATTCAGTACTTC. This translates into CASSSDSRGNIQYF. This rearrangement joins TRBV7-2 to TRBJ2-4, with D possibly matching TRBD1 (5 bases). Trimming took 4 bases from V and 6 from J, leaving 13 bases between them. This CDR3 region has 14 residues. Germline CDR1 and CDR2: SGHTA and FQGNSA. Complete variable domain (other parts from reference TRBV7-2 and TRBJ2-4): GAGVSQSPSNKVTEKGKDVELRCDPISGHTALYWYRQSLGQGLEFLIYFQGNSAPDKSGLPSDRFSAERTGGSVSTLTIQRTQQEDSAVYLCASSSDSRGNIQYFGAGTRLSVL.

J is TRBJ2-3 and V is TRBV7-2; D is possibly TRBD2 (6 bases). CDR3 length: 17 residues. V gave up 1 base and J gave up 2 bases, with 16 bases separating them. CDR1 SGHTA and CDR2 FQGNSA come from the germline V gene. CDR3 nucleotides: TGTGCCAGCAGCTTAGGTAGAGGGCGGGGACCCACAGATACGCAGTATTTT. Its protein is CASSLGRGRGPTDTQYF.

Relative to its sample, this clone is medium-sized. This chain connects TRBV18 to TRBJ2-1; 7 nucleotides match TRBD2. Germline assignment: CDR1 KGHSH and CDR2 LQKENI. The CDR3 has 14 residues. Losses at the gene ends were 4 bases for V and 7 bases for J; bases not matched to a gene: 7. The CDR3 nucleotides read TGTGCCAGCTCACTTCGCGGGAGATCAAATGAGCAGTTCTTC. Residues: CASSLRGRSNEQFF.

The rearrangement links TRBV6-5 to TRBJ2-5; TRBD1 aligns across 7 bases. V shed 5 bases and J 2 bases; nucleotides not matched to a gene: 8. The CDR3 extends over 15 amino acids. Per the germline V gene, CDR1 is MNHEY and CDR2 is SVGAGI. The CDR3 here is CASSARTGVQETQYF. The CDR3 DNA reads TGTGCCAGCAGTGCAAGGACAGGAGTTCAAGAGACCCAGTACTTC.

The chain employs TRBV25-1 and TRBJ2-3, with D unresolved. V was shortened by 7 bases and J by 5 bases, with 10 bases between the two germline ends. The CDR3 is 12 residues long. CDR1 MGHDK and CDR2 SYGVNS come from the germline V gene. CDR3 in amino acids: CASTLGGDTQYF. Written as DNA, the CDR3 is TGTGCCAGCACCCTGGGCGGAGATACGCAGTATTTT.

This clone has a single count. V usage is TRBV30 and J usage is TRBJ1-5; D not resolved. The germline gives CDR1 GTSNPN, CDR2 SVGIG (reference sequence). Trimming took off 0 bases at V and 0 bases at J, with 12 bases between the two ends. This CDR3 contains 16 residues. CDR3 protein: CAWSVPTDNSNQPQHF. The DNA for the CDR3 is TGTGCCTGGAGTGTTCCCACGGATAATAGCAATCAGCCCCAGCATTTT.

The gene calls are TRBV5-1 and TRBJ2-7; 10 bases agree with TRBD2. Trimming removed 4 bases from V and 0 bases from J; junction bases left unmatched: 7. There are 16 residues in the CDR3. Germline V lookup: CDR1 SGHRS, CDR2 YFSETQ. CDR3 coding DNA: TGCGCCAGCAGCCTAGGACTAGCGGTTCGCTCCTACGAGCAGTACTTC. Protein product: CASSLGLAVRSYEQYF.

The gene calls are TRBV29-1 and TRBJ2-5; D is possibly TRBD2 (6 bases). The CDR3 spans 11 residues. Germline lookup yields CDR1 SQVTM and CDR2 ANQGSEA. V lost 7 bases to trimming and J lost 5 bases, with 11 bases between them. CDR3 sequence reads: CSAGVGETQYF. The DNA of the CDR3 is TGCAGCGCGGGGGTTGGGGAGACCCAGTACTTC.

This chain links TRBV19 with TRBJ1-1; D not certain. V lost 3 bases and J 1 base, leaving 24 bases between the germline ends. There are 19 residues in the CDR3. CDR1 is LNHDA, CDR2 SQIVND, per germline (reference sequence). The CDR3 DNA reads as TGTGCCAGTAGTATTAGGCGGGGAACGGGAGGGAGACGGAACACTGAAGCTTTCTTT. It is translated as CASSIRRGTGGRRNTEAFF.

This chain uses TRBV6-1 with TRBJ1-1; D gene unclear. The V end lost 3 bases, the J end lost 4 bases, and 9 bases lay between the germline ends. The CDR3 has 13 amino acids. Germline V gene sequence: CDR1 MNHNS, CDR2 SASEGT. CDR3 DNA sequence: TGTGCCAGCAGTGAGGGGTACGGCACTGAAGCTTTCTTT. This codes for CASSEGYGTEAFF.

Concerning this clone itself: In the same sample, other DNA sequences code for this CDR3. This chain links TRBV28 with TRBJ2-5; unclear D gene. With 2 bases removed from V and 0 bases from J, the gap between germline ends came to 7 bases. The CDR3 totals 14 residues. Germline values: CDR1 MDHEN, CDR2 SYDVKM. Here the CDR3 reads CASSLGLYQETQYF. The DNA for the CDR3 is TGTGCCAGCAGTTTAGGGCTGTACCAAGAGACCCAGTACTTC.

This clone has just a few counts. This chain joins TRBV10-2 and TRBJ2-4; perhaps TRBD2 as D (6 bases). The CDR3 spans 16 residues. Trimming took 1 base from V and 6 from J, leaving 16 bases between them. CDR1 and CDR2 from the germline V gene are WSHSY and SAAADI. CDR3 protein: CASSEWGSGGRNIQYF. In DNA, the CDR3 is TGCGCCAGCAGTGAGTGGGGTAGCGGTGGCCGAAACATTCAGTACTTC.

The chain couples TRBV7-2 to TRBJ1-1; D gene uncertain. Trimming took 1 base from V and 0 from J, leaving 6 bases between them. The CDR3 totals 14 residues. Per the germline V gene, CDR1 is SGHTA and CDR2 is FQGNSA. The CDR3 sequence: CASSLGALNTEAFF. The DNA of the CDR3 is TGTGCCAGCAGCTTAGGAGCGTTGAACACTGAAGCTTTCTTT.

The gene calls are TRBV14 and TRBJ2-1, with D possibly matching TRBD1 (6 bases). V lost 4 bases and J 1 base, leaving 20 bases between the germline ends. Germline V lookup: CDR1 SGHDN, CDR2 FVKESK. The CDR3 is 18 residues long. CDR3 sequence: CASSLTSGDLLSYNEQFF. CDR3 in DNA: TGTGCCAGCAGCCTTACATCAGGGGACCTCCTTTCCTACAATGAGCAGTTCTTC.